These 22 T cell receptor beta chains were all obtained from the same sample, sequenced in a study of cytomegalovirus exposure and HLA in healthy donors. A multiplex PCR was run with 60 Vbeta primers and 13 Jbeta primers. Generated by immunoSEQ multiplex PCR, the TCRdb table keeps only in-frame clones and is missing some. The sample includes approximately 110,000 clones, approximately 70% seen only once; the top ten take around 3.9%. Sequencing was done on a sample of PBMCs. The source of these receptors is a man aged 30-40 years in good health and CMV-seropositive.

The chain combines TRBV9 with TRBJ2-6, with TRBD1 as a possible D gene (6 bases). The CDR3 extends over 15 amino acids. From germline, CDR1 is SGDLS and CDR2 YYNGEE. Trimming shortened V by 8 bases and J by 2 bases, and 14 bases separated the two germline ends. CDR3 in DNA: TGTGCCAGAGTGCAGGGGCCGCCTGGGGCCAACGTCCTGACTTTC. Protein product: CARVQGPPGANVLTF.

CDR3 amino acids: CASSLEGAGGETQYF. DNA of the CDR3: TGCGCCAGCAGCTTGGAGGGAGCGGGCGGGGAGACCCAGTACTTC. The genes are TRBV5-1 and TRBJ2-5, with D possibly being TRBD2 (6 bases). CDR3 size: 15 residues. V was clipped by 0 bases and J by 5 bases, with 14 bases between them. The V gene's germline CDR1 is SGHRS and CDR2 YFSETQ. Based on the CDR3 plus reference TRBV5-1 and TRBJ2-5, the full variable domain is KAGVTQTPRYLIKTRGQQVTLSCSPISGHRSVSWYQQTPGQGLQFLFEYFSETQRNKGNFPGRFSGRQFSNSRSEMNVSTLELGDSALYLCASSLEGAGGETQYFGPGTRLLVL.

The rearrangement uses TRBV10-2 and TRBJ2-3, with 8 bases lining up with TRBD2. J lost 0 bases, V lost 6 bases, and 2 bases had no gene match. Germline values: CDR1 WSHSY, CDR2 SAAADI. CDR3 length equals 14 residues. Here the CDR3 reads CASSPGGSTDTQYF. The CDR3 DNA follows: TGCGCCAGCAGCCCGGGGGGGAGCACAGATACGCAGTATTTT.

V and J are TRBV5-1 and TRBJ1-2, with TRBD1 identical over 8 bases. The CDR3 has 17 amino acids. Germline CDR1 reads SGHRS; CDR2 reads YFSETQ. The ends lost 0 bases at V and 1 base at J; junction bases unmatched: 8. This chain's CDR3 is CASSLAYVGQGNYGYTF. As DNA, the CDR3 is TGCGCCAGCAGCTTGGCCTACGTCGGACAGGGTAACTATGGCTACACCTTC.

The V gene is TRBV19, the J gene TRBJ2-1; 9 nucleotides agree with TRBD1. The CDR3 sequence is 14 residues long. After removal of 7 bases from V and 8 bases from J, the junction contained 9 bases not matched to a gene. Germline CDR1 and CDR2: LNHDA and SQIVND (reference sequence). In nucleotides, the CDR3 is TGTGCCAGTAACGCGGACAGGGGCTTGGATGAGCAGTTCTTC. This sequence encodes CASNADRGLDEQFF. The full variable domain, in which reference TRBV19 and TRBJ2-1 provide the parts outside the CDR3, is DGGITQSPKYLFRKEGQNVTLSCEQNLNHDAMYWYRQDPGQGLRLIYYSQIVNDFQKGDIAEGYSVSREKKESFPLTVTSAQKNPTAFYLCASNADRGLDEQFFGPGTRLTVL.

The rearrangement links TRBV2 to TRBJ2-6; no reliable D call. Trimming took 6 bases from V and 3 from J, leaving 9 bases between them. The CDR3 is made up of 14 amino acids. The germline gives CDR1 SNHLY, CDR2 FYNNEI. CDR3 residues: CASSLPGGANVLTF. The CDR3 DNA sequence: TGTGCCAGCAGCCTCCCGGGTGGGGCCAACGTCCTGACTTTC.

The chain carries TRBV6-5 and TRBJ1-2, with a possible D match to TRBD1 (5 bases). Per the germline V gene, CDR1 is MNHEY and CDR2 is SVGAGI. The V and J ends lost 2 bases and 12 bases respectively, with 13 bases between them. The CDR3 consists of 12 residues. In DNA form, the CDR3 reads TGTGCCAGCAGTTACGCAGGGATGGCTAACACCTTC. It codes for CASSYAGMANTF.

The V gene is TRBV11-3, the J gene TRBJ2-1; D might be TRBD2 (5 bases). This CDR3 is 17 amino acids long. The V gene lost 5 bases and the J gene lost 2 bases, with 19 bases spanning the gap. In germline, CDR1 is SGHNT, CDR2 YENEEA. The CDR3 DNA sequence: TGTGCCAGCAGCCGGGGAGAAGCGGTAGGCCCCTACAATGAGCAGTTCTTC. Translating it yields CASSRGEAVGPYNEQFF.

The J gene is TRBJ2-7, the V gene TRBV7-2, with 7 bases lining up with TRBD2. J lost 4 bases, V lost 5 bases, and 5 bases had no gene match. Germline-derived CDR1 and CDR2 are SGHTA and FQGNSA. The CDR3 covers 13 residues. CDR3 in amino acids: CASSGGGDYEQYF. In DNA, the CDR3 is TGTGCCAGCAGCGGGGGGGGTGATTACGAGCAGTACTTC.

This chain uses TRBV29-1 with TRBJ2-5, with D perhaps matching TRBD1 (5 bases). This CDR3 has 12 amino acids. V lost 4 bases to trimming and J lost 1 base, with 7 bases between them. The germline gives CDR1 SQVTM, CDR2 ANQGSEA. The CDR3 DNA reads as TGCAGCGTTGCAGACAGCCAAGAGACCCAGTACTTC. Translation gives CSVADSQETQYF.

The chain carries TRBV6-5 and TRBJ1-6; unclear D gene. The CDR3 covers 13 residues. In germline, CDR1 is MNHEY, CDR2 SVGAGI. V was cut by 2 bases and J by 9 bases, with 8 bases left in between. The CDR3 DNA sequence: TGTGCCAGCAGTTACCGGGAATTTTCACCCCTCCACTTT. It specifies CASSYREFSPLHF.

The chain couples TRBV11-2 to TRBJ2-5, with 7 bases aligning to TRBD1. The CDR3 spans 14 residues. The germline gives CDR1 SGHAT, CDR2 FQNNGV. V lost 3 bases and J lost 5; bases outside the gene matches: 6. The CDR3 sequence: CASSFRQGTETQYF. The CDR3 DNA reads as TGTGCCAGCAGCTTTAGACAGGGTACGGAGACCCAGTACTTC.

This chain uses TRBV7-3 with TRBJ1-1, with a possible D match to TRBD1 (5 bases). The CDR3 runs to 13 residues. Germline values: CDR1 SGHTA, CDR2 FQGTGA. The V and J ends lost 4 bases and 0 bases respectively, with 6 bases between them. CDR3 DNA sequence: TGTGCCAGCAGCTCGGACATGAACACTGAAGCTTTCTTT. Amino acid sequence: CASSSDMNTEAFF.

This chain connects TRBV9 to TRBJ2-1; D ambiguous. The V and J ends lost 4 bases and 7 bases respectively, with 9 bases between them. CDR1 and CDR2 (germline): SGDLS, YYNGEE. CDR3 length: 12 amino acids. The CDR3 reads CASSTASNEQFF. The CDR3 bases are TGTGCCAGCAGCACCGCTAGTAATGAGCAGTTCTTC.

The rearrangement uses TRBV19 and TRBJ1-5; TRBD1 agrees at 7 bases. The V gene end was trimmed by 6 bases and the J gene end by 4 bases; junction bases not matched to a gene: 0. The CDR3 sequence is 12 residues long. Germline CDR1 and CDR2: LNHDA and SQIVND (reference sequence). The CDR3 here is CASRQGNQPQHF. The CDR3 bases are TGTGCCAGTAGACAGGGGAATCAGCCCCAGCATTTT.

The rearrangement uses TRBV13 and TRBJ1-2; no clear D. The ends were cut back, 0 bases at V and 1 base at J, with 6 bases in the middle. Looked up from germline, CDR1 is PRHDT and CDR2 is FYEKMQ (reference sequence). CDR3 length: 14 amino acids. CDR3 nucleotides: TGTGCCAGCAGCTTAGGGAGGAGTAACTATGGCTACACCTTC. Its translation: CASSLGRSNYGYTF. The variable domain in full, completed from reference TRBV13 and TRBJ1-2, reads AAGVIQSPRHLIKEKRETATLKCYPIPRHDTVYWYQQGPGQDPQFLISFYEKMQSDKGSIPDRFSAQQFSDYHSELNMSSLELGDSALYFCASSLGRSNYGYTFGSGTRLTVV.

The J gene is TRBJ1-6, the V gene TRBV6-5, with D hard to call. CDR3 length: 13 amino acids. Germline V gene lookup returns CDR1 MNHEY and CDR2 SVGAGI. Deletions cut 6 bases from V and 9 bases from J, with 12 bases between. This CDR3 is CASSPWGGSPLHF. In nucleotides, the CDR3 is TGTGCCAGCAGCCCTTGGGGAGGTTCACCCCTCCACTTT.

This clone was counted between two and nine times. The gene calls are TRBV6-6 and TRBJ2-1; TRBD1 is a possible D gene (9 bases). The V end lost 6 bases, the J end lost 1 base, and 16 bases lay between the germline ends. The CDR3 extends over 16 amino acids. Germline lookup yields CDR1 MNHNY and CDR2 SVGAGI (reference sequence). The CDR3 region has the DNA TGTGCCAGCAGCGGGGGGGGGACAGGGTCCTACAATGAGCAGTTCTTC. Protein sequence: CASSGGGTGSYNEQFF.

The V call is TRBV10-2, the J call TRBJ2-7; 7 bases fit TRBD2. Germline values: CDR1 WSHSY, CDR2 SAAADI. CDR3 size: 14 residues. J was trimmed by 1 base and V by 6 bases; bases with no gene match: 6. The CDR3 DNA reads TGCGCCAGCAGCTCGGGACTACTTTCCTACGAGCAGTACTTC. It codes for CASSSGLLSYEQYF.

This rearrangement joins TRBV14 to TRBJ1-1, with a weak D call TRBD1 (6 bases). Germline CDR1 reads SGHDN; CDR2 reads FVKESK. This CDR3 is 17 amino acids long. The ends were cut back, 3 bases at V and 3 bases at J, with 20 bases in the middle. The chain's CDR3 is CASSHHMTGSRDTEAFF. CDR3 DNA: TGTGCCAGCAGCCACCATATGACAGGTTCTCGGGACACTGAAGCTTTCTTT.

This clone was seen only a few times. V and J are TRBV18 and TRBJ1-1; D is unclear. The CDR3 is 15 residues long. V dropped 0 bases and J dropped 1 base, with 9 bases sitting between them. Germline loops: CDR1 KGHSH, CDR2 LQKENI. In nucleotides, the CDR3 is TGTGCCAGCTCACCACCTCGGGTTGGGAACACTGAAGCTTTCTTT. It is translated as CASSPPRVGNTEAFF. Combining the CDR3 with reference TRBV18 and TRBJ1-1 gives the whole variable domain NAGVMQNPRHLVRRRGQEARLRCSPMKGHSHVYWYRQLPEEGLKFMVYLQKENIIDESGMPKERFSAEFPKEGPSILRIQQVVRGDSAAYFCASSPPRVGNTEAFFGQGTRLTVV.

This chain connects TRBV11-2 to TRBJ2-2; the match to TRBD2 covers 10 bases. This CDR3 comprises 15 residues. Trimming took 5 bases from V and 4 from J; bases not matched to a gene: 4. Germline V gene data show CDR1 as SGHAT and CDR2 as FQNNGV. The CDR3 bases are TGTGCCAGCAGCCGCGTAGCGGGGGGCACCGGGGAGCTGTTTTTT. Its translation: CASSRVAGGTGELFF.